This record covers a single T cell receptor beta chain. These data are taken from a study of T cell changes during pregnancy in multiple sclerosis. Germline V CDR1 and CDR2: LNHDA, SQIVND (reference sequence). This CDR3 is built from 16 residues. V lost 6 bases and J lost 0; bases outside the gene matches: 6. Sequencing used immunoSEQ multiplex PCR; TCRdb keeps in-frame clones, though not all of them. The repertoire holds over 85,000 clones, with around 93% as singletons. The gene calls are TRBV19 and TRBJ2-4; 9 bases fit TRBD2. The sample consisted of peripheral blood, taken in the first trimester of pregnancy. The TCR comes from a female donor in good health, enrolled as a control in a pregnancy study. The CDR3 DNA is TGTGCCAGTAGGGCTCTAGCGGGGCTAGCCAAAAACATTCAGTACTTC. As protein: CASRALAGLAKNIQYF.